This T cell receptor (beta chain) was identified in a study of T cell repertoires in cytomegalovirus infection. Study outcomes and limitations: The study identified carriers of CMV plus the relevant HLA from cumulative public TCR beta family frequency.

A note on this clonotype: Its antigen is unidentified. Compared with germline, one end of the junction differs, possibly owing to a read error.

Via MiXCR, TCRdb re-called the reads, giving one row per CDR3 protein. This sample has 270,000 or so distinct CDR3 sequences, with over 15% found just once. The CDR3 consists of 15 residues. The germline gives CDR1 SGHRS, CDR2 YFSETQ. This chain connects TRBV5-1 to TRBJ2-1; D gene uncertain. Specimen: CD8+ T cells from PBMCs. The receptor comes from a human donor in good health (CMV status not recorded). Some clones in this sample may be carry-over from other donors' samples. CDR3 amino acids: CASSSFWGTDNEQFF. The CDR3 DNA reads TGCGCCAGCAGCTCTTTCTGGGGAACAGACAACGAGCAGTTCTTC.